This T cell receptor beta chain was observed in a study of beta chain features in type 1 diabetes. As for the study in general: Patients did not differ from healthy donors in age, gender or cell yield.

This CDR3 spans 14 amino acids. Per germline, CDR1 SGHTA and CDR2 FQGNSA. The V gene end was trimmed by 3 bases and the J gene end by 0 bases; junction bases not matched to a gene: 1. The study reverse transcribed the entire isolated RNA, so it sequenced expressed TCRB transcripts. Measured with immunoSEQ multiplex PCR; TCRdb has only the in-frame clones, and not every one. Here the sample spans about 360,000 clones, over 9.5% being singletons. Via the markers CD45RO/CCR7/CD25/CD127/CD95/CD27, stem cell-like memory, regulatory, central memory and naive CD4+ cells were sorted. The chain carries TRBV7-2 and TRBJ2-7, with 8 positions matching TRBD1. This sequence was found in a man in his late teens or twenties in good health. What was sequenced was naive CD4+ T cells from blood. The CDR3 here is CASSLGQDSYEQYF. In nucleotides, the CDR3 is TGTGCCAGCAGCTTGGGACAGGACTCCTACGAGCAGTACTTC.